Listed here are 21 T cell receptor beta chains from one sample, sequenced in a study of cytomegalovirus exposure and HLA in healthy donors. The PCR was carried out with 60 Vbeta primers and 13 Jbeta primers. Data came from immunoSEQ multiplex PCR; TCRdb stores just in-frame clones and leaves some out. The table shows about 96,000 clones, with 60% to 75% occurring only once. The source material was PBMCs. The receptors here all came from a woman aged 70-85 years in good health and CMV-seropositive.

This clone was counted once. The genes are TRBV18 and TRBJ1-5; D remains ambiguous. The V gene's germline CDR1 is KGHSH and CDR2 LQKENI. Trimming took 3 bases from V and 4 from J, leaving 13 bases between them. This CDR3 spans 15 amino acids. CDR3 protein: CASSPAGNRNQPQHF. The DNA of the CDR3 is TGTGCCAGCTCACCTGCGGGAAACCGTAATCAGCCCCAGCATTTT. The complete variable domain, with remaining parts taken from reference TRBV18 and TRBJ1-5, reads NAGVMQNPRHLVRRRGQEARLRCSPMKGHSHVYWYRQLPEEGLKFMVYLQKENIIDESGMPKERFSAEFPKEGPSILRIQQVVRGDSAAYFCASSPAGNRNQPQHFGDGTRLSIL.

The gene calls are TRBV11-3 and TRBJ1-5, with 7 bases identical to TRBD1. Trimming took 5 bases from V and 2 from J; bases not matched to a gene: 12. This CDR3 is 17 amino acids long. Looked up from germline, CDR1 is SGHNT and CDR2 is YENEEA. As DNA, the CDR3 is TGTGCCAGCAGCCGGAAAAACCAGGGGGACGGCAATCAGCCCCAGCATTTT. Protein sequence: CASSRKNQGDGNQPQHF.

The rearrangement links TRBV10-1 to TRBJ2-1, with TRBD2 identical over 9 bases. Germline V gene lookup returns CDR1 WNHNN and CDR2 SYGVQD (reference sequence). The junction had 5 bases not matched to a gene; V was cut back by 2 bases and J by 6 bases. The CDR3 spans 15 residues. CDR3 sequence reads: CASSERGLAINEQFF. In DNA form, the CDR3 reads TGCGCCAGCAGTGAGAGAGGACTAGCGATCAATGAGCAGTTCTTC.

This clone was picked up one time. V is TRBV5-5 and J is TRBJ2-4; D remains ambiguous. CDR3 length: 13 residues. The germline gives CDR1 SGHKS, CDR2 YYEKEE (reference sequence). Trimming stripped 4 bases from V and 6 bases from J, with 11 bases between. The CDR3 is CASSEDRRNIQYF. The CDR3 DNA sequence: TGTGCCAGCAGCGAAGACCGGAGAAACATTCAGTACTTC.

V and J are TRBV6-8 and TRBJ2-1, with TRBD1 as a possible D gene (5 bases). The V end was cut by 3 bases, the J end by 0 bases, with 12 bases between. Germline V gene lookup returns CDR1 MNHGY and CDR2 SAAAGT. The CDR3 extends over 16 amino acids. The CDR3 DNA is TGTGCCAGCAGTTATCATCGACAGAGCTCCTACAATGAGCAGTTCTTC. Translated, it gives CASSYHRQSSYNEQFF.

The V call is TRBV11-2, the J call TRBJ2-7; TRBD2 agrees at 14 bases. CDR1 is SGHAT, CDR2 FQNNGV, per germline. V shed 8 bases, J shed 3 bases, and the junction held 0 bases outside the gene matches. The CDR3 totals 13 residues. CDR3 in amino acids: CASGLAGGYEQYF. CDR3 nucleotides: TGTGCCAGCGGACTAGCGGGAGGCTACGAGCAGTACTTC.

The count of this clone is one. Here the CDR3 DNA reads TGTGCCAGTAGTAAAGGAGGGACCTACAATGAGCAGTTCTTC. Its translation is CASSKGGTYNEQFF. The chain links TRBV19 to TRBJ2-1, with D possibly being TRBD2 (6 bases). CDR1 LNHDA and CDR2 SQIVND come from the germline V gene (reference sequence). V dropped 4 bases and J dropped 2 bases, with 9 bases sitting between them. This CDR3 is built from 14 residues.

The chain carries TRBV5-5 and TRBJ2-1, with a weak D call TRBD2 (5 bases). Per the germline V gene, CDR1 is SGHKS and CDR2 is YYEKEE (reference sequence). V was shortened by 3 bases and J by 8 bases, with 18 bases between the two germline ends. The CDR3 is 15 residues long. The CDR3 DNA follows: TGTGCCAGCAGCTGGGTTGGGCCTCGAGGGCATGAGCAGTTCTTC. Its translation: CASSWVGPRGHEQFF.

A few counts support this clone. The chain carries TRBV5-1 and TRBJ2-2; 7 positions agree with TRBD1. Germline-derived CDR1 and CDR2 are SGHRS and YFSETQ. V trimming: 4 bases; J trimming: 3 bases; junction bases outside the gene matches: 6. CDR3 length equals 15 residues. CDR3 nucleotides: TGCGCCAGCAGCGAGGGACAGATCTACACCGGGGAGCTGTTTTTT. This sequence encodes CASSEGQIYTGELFF.

The rearrangement links TRBV6-6 to TRBJ2-1, with D possibly matching TRBD2 (5 bases). Germline CDR1 is MNHNY and CDR2 is SVGAGI (reference sequence). CDR3 length: 12 residues. V lost 6 bases and J lost 10, with 13 bases in between. The CDR3 sequence is CASRGSLGEQFF. The CDR3 bases are TGTGCCAGCAGGGGGAGCCTCGGGGAGCAGTTCTTC.

J is TRBJ2-5 and V is TRBV18; 7 bases are shared with TRBD2. The V gene end was trimmed by 3 bases and the J gene end by 1 base; junction bases not matched to a gene: 8. The CDR3 has 16 residues. Germline-derived CDR1 and CDR2 are KGHSH and LQKENI. Here the CDR3 reads CASSPLAESLQETQYF. The CDR3 region has the DNA TGTGCCAGCTCACCTCTAGCGGAAAGCCTCCAAGAGACCCAGTACTTC.

V and J are TRBV5-4 and TRBJ1-5; 7 bases line up with TRBD1. This CDR3 region has 14 residues. V was clipped by 3 bases and J by 6 bases; unmatched bases: 6. Germline V lookup: CDR1 SGHNT, CDR2 YYREEE (reference sequence). As DNA, the CDR3 is TGTGCCAGCAGCTCTCAGGGGGTAGGTCAGCCCCAGCATTTT. This translates into CASSSQGVGQPQHF.

The chain is built from TRBV29-1 and TRBJ2-2; possible D gene TRBD1, 6 bases. CDR3 length: 16 residues. CDR1 is SQVTM, CDR2 ANQGSEA, per germline. Trimming took 6 bases from V and 4 from J, leaving 21 bases between them. The CDR3 nucleotides read TGCAGCGTCGCCGCCTCAGGACAGCTGACCACCGGGGAGCTGTTTTTT. This gives the protein CSVAASGQLTTGELFF.

The chain recombines TRBV10-3 with TRBJ2-7; the match to TRBD2 covers 8 bases. The CDR3 is made up of 15 amino acids. Trimming took 6 bases from V and 3 from J; bases not matched to a gene: 10. Germline CDR1 and CDR2: ENHRY and SYGVKD. The CDR3 bases are TGTGCCATCAGCCCCGGGAGGGGTGAGGGCTACGAGCAGTACTTC. It codes for CAISPGRGEGYEQYF.

The J gene is TRBJ1-5, the V gene TRBV19, with 7 bases identical to TRBD1. Germline lookup yields CDR1 LNHDA and CDR2 SQIVND (reference sequence). The CDR3 sequence is 15 residues long. J was trimmed by 4 bases and V by 6 bases; bases with no gene match: 9. DNA for the CDR3: TGTGCCAGTAGCGGGGGACAGTCGGGAAATCAGCCCCAGCATTTT. It is translated as CASSGGQSGNQPQHF.

DNA of the CDR3: TGTGCCAGCAGTCTTCTAGGGACAGCCACCGGGGAGCTGTTTTTT. This codes for CASSLLGTATGELFF. The chain links TRBV28 to TRBJ2-2, with TRBD1 matching 7 bases. Germline lookup yields CDR1 MDHEN and CDR2 SYDVKM. The CDR3 contains 15 residues. The ends lost 5 bases at V and 4 bases at J; junction bases unmatched: 7.

This rearrangement joins TRBV5-1 to TRBJ2-5, with a weak D call TRBD1 (5 bases). The germline CDR1 and CDR2 sequences are SGHRS and YFSETQ. V was trimmed by 5 bases and J by 5 bases, leaving 13 bases between them. The CDR3 covers 13 residues. CDR3 amino acids: CASSVGVGETQYF. CDR3 DNA: TGCGCCAGCAGTGTAGGGGTCGGGGAGACCCAGTACTTC.

J is TRBJ1-2 and V is TRBV6-5; 11 nucleotides match TRBD1. Germline-derived CDR1 and CDR2 are MNHEY and SVGAGI. The V segment lost 2 bases and the J segment 7 bases; nucleotides outside the gene matches: 3. The CDR3 consists of 14 residues. The CDR3 coding sequence is TGTGCCAGCAGTTACCTGGGACAGGGGGTTGGCTACACCTTC. This translates into CASSYLGQGVGYTF.

The chain is built from TRBV30 and TRBJ2-7; 8 bases map to TRBD2. The ends lost 2 bases at V and 6 bases at J; junction bases unmatched: 6. The CDR3 extends over 13 amino acids. Per germline, CDR1 GTSNPN and CDR2 SVGIG (reference sequence). CDR3 in DNA: TGTGCCTGGAGTAGGGCGGGAGGCTCCGAGCAGTACTTC. It codes for CAWSRAGGSEQYF. Combining the CDR3 with reference TRBV30 and TRBJ2-7 gives the whole variable domain SQTIHQWPATLVQPVGSPLSLECTVEGTSNPNLYWYRQAAGRGLQLLFYSVGIGQISSEVPQNLSASRPQDRQFILSSKKLLLSDSGFYLCAWSRAGGSEQYFGPGTRLTVT.

This chain joins TRBV28 and TRBJ1-5; 7 bases are shared with TRBD1. Germline V gene data show CDR1 as MDHEN and CDR2 as SYDVKM. Trimming removed 6 bases from V and 6 bases from J; junction bases left unmatched: 11. This CDR3 spans 15 amino acids. The CDR3 region is CASSLGDREIQPQHF. The CDR3 nucleotides are TGTGCCAGCAGCCTCGGCGACAGGGAGATTCAGCCCCAGCATTTT. The full variable domain, rest sourced from reference TRBV28 and TRBJ1-5, is DVKVTQSSRYLVKRTGEKVFLECVQDMDHENMFWYRQDPGLGLRLIYFSYDVKMKEKGDIPEGYSVSREKKERFSLILESASTNQTSMYLCASSLGDREIQPQHFGDGTRLSIL.

This clone was picked up a small number of times. The CDR3 DNA is TGCGCCAGTAGTAGAGAACCGAACACTGAAGCTTTCTTT. Protein sequence: CASSREPNTEAFF. This chain joins TRBV10-1 and TRBJ1-1; unclear D gene. Germline V gene data show CDR1 as WNHNN and CDR2 as SYGVQD (reference sequence). V shed 9 bases and J shed 1 base, with 12 bases lying between them. This CDR3 is built from 13 residues.